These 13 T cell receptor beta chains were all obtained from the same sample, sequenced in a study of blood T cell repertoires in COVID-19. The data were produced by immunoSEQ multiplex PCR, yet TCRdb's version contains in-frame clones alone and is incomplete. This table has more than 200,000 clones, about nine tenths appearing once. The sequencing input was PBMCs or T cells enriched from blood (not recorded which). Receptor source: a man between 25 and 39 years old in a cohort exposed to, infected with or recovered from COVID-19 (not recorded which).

The CDR3 DNA is TGCGCCAGCAGCCAACCCTGGCCGGGACAGGGGAATGGCTACACCTTC. Residues: CASSQPWPGQGNGYTF. The V call is TRBV4-1, the J call TRBJ1-2; the match to TRBD1 covers 10 bases. Germline V gives CDR1 MGHRA, CDR2 YSYEKL. J lost 6 bases, V lost 2 bases, and 9 bases had no gene match. The CDR3 runs 16 residues.

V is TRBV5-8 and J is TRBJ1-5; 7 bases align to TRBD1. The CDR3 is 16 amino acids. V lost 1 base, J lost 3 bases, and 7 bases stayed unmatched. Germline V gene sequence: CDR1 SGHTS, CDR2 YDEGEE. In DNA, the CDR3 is TGTGCCAGCAGCTTGTTCACTGGACAGGTCAATCAGCCCCAGCATTTT. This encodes CASSLFTGQVNQPQHF.

The CDR3 reads CASSLEGSQGETQYF. The DNA of the CDR3 is TGTGCCAGCAGCTTAGAAGGCTCCCAGGGGGAGACCCAGTACTTC. The V and J genes are TRBV11-2 and TRBJ2-5; weak D call: TRBD1 (6 bases). The CDR3 covers 15 residues. With 0 bases removed from V and 5 bases from J, the gap between germline ends came to 13 bases. Germline CDR1 and CDR2: SGHAT and FQNNGV.

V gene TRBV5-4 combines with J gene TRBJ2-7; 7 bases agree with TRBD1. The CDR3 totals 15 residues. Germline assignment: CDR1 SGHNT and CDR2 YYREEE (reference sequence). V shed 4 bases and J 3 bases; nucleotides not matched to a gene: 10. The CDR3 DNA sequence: TGTGCCAGCAGCCCTCCAGACAGGGTCGGCTACGAGCAGTACTTC. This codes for CASSPPDRVGYEQYF.

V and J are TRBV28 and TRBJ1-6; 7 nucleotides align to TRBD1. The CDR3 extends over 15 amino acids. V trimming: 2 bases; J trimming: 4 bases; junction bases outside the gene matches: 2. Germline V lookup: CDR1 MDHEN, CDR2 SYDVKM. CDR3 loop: CASSLGGQYNSPLHF. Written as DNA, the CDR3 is TGTGCCAGCAGTTTAGGGGGACAGTATAATTCACCCCTCCACTTT.

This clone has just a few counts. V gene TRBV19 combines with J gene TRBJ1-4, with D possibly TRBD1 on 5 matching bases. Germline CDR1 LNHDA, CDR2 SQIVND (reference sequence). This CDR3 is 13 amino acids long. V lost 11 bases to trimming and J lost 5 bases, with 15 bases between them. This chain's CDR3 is CAPGGGRNEKLFF. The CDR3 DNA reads TGTGCCCCCGGCGGGGGTAGGAATGAAAAACTGTTTTTT.

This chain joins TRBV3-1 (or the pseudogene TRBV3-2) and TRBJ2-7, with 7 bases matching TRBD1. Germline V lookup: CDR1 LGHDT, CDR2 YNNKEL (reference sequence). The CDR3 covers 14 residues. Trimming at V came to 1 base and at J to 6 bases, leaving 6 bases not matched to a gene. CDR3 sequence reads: CASSQARGQSEQYF. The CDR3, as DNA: TGTGCCAGCAGCCAAGCAAGGGGGCAATCCGAGCAGTACTTC.

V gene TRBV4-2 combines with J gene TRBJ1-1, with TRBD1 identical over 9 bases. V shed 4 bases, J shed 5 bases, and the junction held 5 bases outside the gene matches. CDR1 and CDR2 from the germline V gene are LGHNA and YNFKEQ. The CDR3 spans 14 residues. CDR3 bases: TGTGCCAGCAGCCTGGGGACAGGGACGACTGAAGCTTTCTTT. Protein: CASSLGTGTTEAFF.

The CDR3 loop is CASSQGQGTDTQYF. CDR3 bases: TGTGCCAGCAGCCAGGGACAGGGTACGGATACGCAGTATTTT. The rearrangement joins TRBV7-6 to TRBJ2-3; 9 bases fit TRBD1. With 5 bases clipped from V and 6 bases from J, the junction kept 6 bases outside the gene matches. Germline assignment: CDR1 SGHVS and CDR2 FNYEAQ. The length of the CDR3 is 14 residues.

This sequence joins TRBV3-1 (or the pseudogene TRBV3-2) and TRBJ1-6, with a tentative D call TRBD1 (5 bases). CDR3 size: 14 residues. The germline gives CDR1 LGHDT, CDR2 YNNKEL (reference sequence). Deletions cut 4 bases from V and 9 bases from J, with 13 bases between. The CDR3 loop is CASSLGGDFSPLHF. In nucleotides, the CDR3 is TGTGCCAGCAGCCTCGGAGGGGATTTTTCACCCCTCCACTTT.

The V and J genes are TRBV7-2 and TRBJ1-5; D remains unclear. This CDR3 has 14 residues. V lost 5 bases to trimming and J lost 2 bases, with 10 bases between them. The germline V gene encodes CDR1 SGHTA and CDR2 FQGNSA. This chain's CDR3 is CASSGGRGNQPQHF. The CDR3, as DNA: TGTGCCAGCAGCGGTGGGCGGGGCAATCAGCCCCAGCATTTT.

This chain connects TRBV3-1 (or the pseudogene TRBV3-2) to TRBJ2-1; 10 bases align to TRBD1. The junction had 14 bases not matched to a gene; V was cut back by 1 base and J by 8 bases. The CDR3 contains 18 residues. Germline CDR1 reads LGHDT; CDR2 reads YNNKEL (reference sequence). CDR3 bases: TGTGCCAGCAGCCAAGTACCGGGACAGGGGAATCCGGGGGATGAGCAGTTCTTC. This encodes CASSQVPGQGNPGDEQFF.

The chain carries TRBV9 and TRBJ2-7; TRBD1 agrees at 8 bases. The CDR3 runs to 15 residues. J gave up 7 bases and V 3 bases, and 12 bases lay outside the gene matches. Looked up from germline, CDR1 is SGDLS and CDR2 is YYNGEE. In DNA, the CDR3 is TGTGCCAGCAGCGCCGGACAGGGCCTCGGGGAGGAGCAGTACTTC. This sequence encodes CASSAGQGLGEEQYF.